This T cell receptor (beta chain) originates from a study of cytomegalovirus exposure and HLA in healthy donors. It was with 60 Vbeta and 13 Jbeta primers that the PCR ran. Data came from immunoSEQ multiplex PCR; TCRdb stores just in-frame clones and leaves some out. Of approximately 67,000 clones in the sample, around 63% are singletons; the top ten hold about 1.9%. V lost 10 bases to trimming and J lost 4 bases; unmatched junction nucleotides: 3. The CDR3 consists of 11 residues. CDR1 is MNHEY and CDR2 is SMNVEV in the germline V gene (reference sequence). The sequencing input was PBMCs. This sequence joins TRBV27 and TRBJ1-2; 7 bases match TRBD1. The clonotype comes from a woman in her twenties or thirties in good health and CMV-seronegative. CDR3 DNA: TGTGCCATCCGGGACAGCTATGGCTACACCTTC. Protein sequence: CAIRDSYGYTF.